Here is one T cell receptor beta chain with its context. This specimen belongs to a study of T-cell reconstitution after alpha-beta-depleted transplantation in children. V lost 4 bases, J lost 3 bases, and 14 bases lay in between. Germline lookup yields CDR1 SGDLS and CDR2 YYNGEE. The CDR3 length is 14 residues. Unique molecular identifiers were incorporated into the prepared TCRbeta library. TCRdb ran MiXCR on the PCR reads and lists one entry per CDR3 protein. Among some 240,000 distinct CDR3 sequences listed, around 8.9% were seen once. The sample consisted of PBMCs from the stem cell graft donor, taken from the stem cell graft. The TCR originated in a human donor who donated a stem cell graft to a child with SCID. This rearrangement joins TRBV9 to TRBJ2-7, with D possibly being TRBD2 (6 bases). CDR3 amino acids: CASSSGGRGYEQYF. The CDR3 DNA reads as TGTGCCAGCAGCAGTGGAGGGCGGGGCTACGAGCAGTACTTC.